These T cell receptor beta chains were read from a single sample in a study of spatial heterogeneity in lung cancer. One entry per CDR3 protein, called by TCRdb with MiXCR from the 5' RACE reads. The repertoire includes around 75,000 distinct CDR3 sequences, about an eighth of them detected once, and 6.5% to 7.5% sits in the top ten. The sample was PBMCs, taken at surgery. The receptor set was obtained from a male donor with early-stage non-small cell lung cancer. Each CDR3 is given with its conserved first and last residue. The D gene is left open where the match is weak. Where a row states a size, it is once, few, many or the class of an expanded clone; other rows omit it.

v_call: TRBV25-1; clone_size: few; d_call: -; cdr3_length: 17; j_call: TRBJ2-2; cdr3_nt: TGTGCCAGCAGTGGGAATGGGGGCGGGAGGAACACCGGGGAGCTGTTTTTT; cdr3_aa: CASSGNGGGRNTGELFF
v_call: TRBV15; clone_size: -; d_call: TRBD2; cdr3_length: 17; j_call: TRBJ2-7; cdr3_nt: TGTGCCACCAGCAGAGAACCGGGGAGGACTAGAATCTACGAGCAGTACTTC; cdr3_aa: CATSREPGRTRIYEQYF
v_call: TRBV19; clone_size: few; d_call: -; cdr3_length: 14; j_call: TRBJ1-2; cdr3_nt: TGTGCCAGTAGCAAACCCCAGAGGGCAGGTGGCTACACCTTC; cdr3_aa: CASSKPQRAGGYTF
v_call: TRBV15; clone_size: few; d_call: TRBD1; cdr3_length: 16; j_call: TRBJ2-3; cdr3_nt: TGTGCCACCAGCGGGGGACAGGGGGCTATCACAGATACGCAGTATTTT; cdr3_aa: CATSGGQGAITDTQYF
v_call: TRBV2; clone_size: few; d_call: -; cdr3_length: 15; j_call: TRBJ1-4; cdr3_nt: TGTGCCAGCAGTGATGTGAGGACCGTCGGGGAAAAACTGTTTTTT; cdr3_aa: CASSDVRTVGEKLFF
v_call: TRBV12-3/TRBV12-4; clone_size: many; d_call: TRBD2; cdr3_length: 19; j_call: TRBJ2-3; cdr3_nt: TGTGCCAGCAGTTTGGGACTAGCGGGAACTACCCCTGGCACAGATACGCAGTATTTT; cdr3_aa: CASSLGLAGTTPGTDTQYF
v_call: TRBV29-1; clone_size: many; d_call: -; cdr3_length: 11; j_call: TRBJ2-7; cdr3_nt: TGCAGCGTTGGCGGGCAGCACGAGCAGTACTTC; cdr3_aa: CSVGGQHEQYF
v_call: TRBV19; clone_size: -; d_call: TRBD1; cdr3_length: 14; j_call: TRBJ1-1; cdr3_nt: TGTGCCAGTAGTACCGGGACAGGGGGCCGGTGGGCTTTCTTT; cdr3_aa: CASSTGTGGRWAFF
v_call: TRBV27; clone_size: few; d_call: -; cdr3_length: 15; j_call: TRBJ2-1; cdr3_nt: TGTGCCAGCAGTTTAAGCACCAGCTCCTACAATGAGCAGTTCTTC; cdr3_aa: CASSLSTSSYNEQFF
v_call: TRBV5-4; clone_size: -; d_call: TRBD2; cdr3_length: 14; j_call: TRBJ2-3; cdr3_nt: TGTGCCAGCAGCCCCGGGACTAGCGGTGATACGCAGTATTTT; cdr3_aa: CASSPGTSGDTQYF
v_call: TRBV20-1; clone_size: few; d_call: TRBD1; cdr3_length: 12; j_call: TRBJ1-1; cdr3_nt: TGCAGTGCCTTCGACAGGGGCACTGAAGCTTTCTTT; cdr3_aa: CSAFDRGTEAFF
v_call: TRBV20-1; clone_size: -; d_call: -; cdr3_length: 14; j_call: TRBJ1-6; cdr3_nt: TGCAGTGCTTTTGACGGCTCCTATAATTCACCCCTCCACTTT; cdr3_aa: CSAFDGSYNSPLHF
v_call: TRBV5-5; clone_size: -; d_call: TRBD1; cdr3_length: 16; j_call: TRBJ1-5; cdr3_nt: TGTGCCAGCAGCGCGGGGACAGGGGGTTTAAATCAGCCCCAGCATTTT; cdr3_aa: CASSAGTGGLNQPQHF
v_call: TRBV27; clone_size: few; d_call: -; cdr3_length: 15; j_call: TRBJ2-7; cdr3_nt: TGTGCCAGTAGAGTACAGGGCCCGGGGGCCTACGAGCAGTACTTC; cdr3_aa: CASRVQGPGAYEQYF
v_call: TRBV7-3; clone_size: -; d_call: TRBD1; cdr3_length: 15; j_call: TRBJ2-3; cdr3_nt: TGTGCCAGCAGCACCGGGACAGAAAGCACAGATACGCAGTATTTT; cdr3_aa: CASSTGTESTDTQYF
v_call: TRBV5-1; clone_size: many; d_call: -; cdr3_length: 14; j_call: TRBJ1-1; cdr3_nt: TGCGCCAGCAGCACAATGGGGTGGGACACTGAAGCTTTCTTT; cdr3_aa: CASSTMGWDTEAFF
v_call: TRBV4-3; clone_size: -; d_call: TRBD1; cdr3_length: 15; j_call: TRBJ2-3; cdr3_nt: TGCGCCAGCAGCCGAGACAGGGGGTTTACGGATACGCAGTATTTT; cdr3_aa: CASSRDRGFTDTQYF
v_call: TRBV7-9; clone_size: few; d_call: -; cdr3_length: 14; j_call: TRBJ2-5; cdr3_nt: TGTGCCAGCAGCTTAAGTGCAGGATTAGAGACCCAGTACTTC; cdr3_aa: CASSLSAGLETQYF
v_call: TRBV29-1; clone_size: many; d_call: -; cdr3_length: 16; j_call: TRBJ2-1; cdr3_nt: TGCAGCGTTGAAGGTGAAGTGTCCCCTTCCTACAATGAGCAGTTCTTC; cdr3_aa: CSVEGEVSPSYNEQFF
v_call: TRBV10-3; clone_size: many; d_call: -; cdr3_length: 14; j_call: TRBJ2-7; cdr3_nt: TGTGCCATCAGTGAGTCCCAGGGCTCCTACGAGCAGTACTTC; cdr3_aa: CAISESQGSYEQYF
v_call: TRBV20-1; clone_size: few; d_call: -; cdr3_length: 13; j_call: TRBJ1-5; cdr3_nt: TGCAGTGCTGCCATCGACGGGAATCAGCCCCAGCATTTT; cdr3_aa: CSAAIDGNQPQHF
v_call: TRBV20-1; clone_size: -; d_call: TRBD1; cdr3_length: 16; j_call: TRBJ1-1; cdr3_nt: TGCAGTGCCGCTAAGCCCTCAGGGGGTCTGAACACTGAAGCTTTCTTT; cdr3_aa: CSAAKPSGGLNTEAFF
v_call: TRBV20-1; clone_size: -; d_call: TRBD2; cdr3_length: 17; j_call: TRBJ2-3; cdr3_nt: TGCAGTGCCTCGGGACTAGCGGGAGCCCTCAGCACAGATACGCAGTATTTT; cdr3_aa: CSASGLAGALSTDTQYF
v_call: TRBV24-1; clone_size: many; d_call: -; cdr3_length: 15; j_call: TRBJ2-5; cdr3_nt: TGTGCCACCAGTGCCCTGCTATCGGGCCAAGAGACCCAGTACTTC; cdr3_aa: CATSALLSGQETQYF
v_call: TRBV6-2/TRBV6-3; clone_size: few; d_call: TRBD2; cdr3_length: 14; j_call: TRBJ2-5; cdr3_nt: TGTGCCAGCAACAACCTAGCGGGAGTTGAGACCCAGTACTTC; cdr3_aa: CASNNLAGVETQYF
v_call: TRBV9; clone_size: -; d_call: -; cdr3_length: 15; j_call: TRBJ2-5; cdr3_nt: TGTGCCAGCAGCGCAAGTCCGGGTATTCGGGAGACCCAGTACTTC; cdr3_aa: CASSASPGIRETQYF
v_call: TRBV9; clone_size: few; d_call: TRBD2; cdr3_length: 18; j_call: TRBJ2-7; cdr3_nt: TGTGCCAGCAGCGTAGGTCGAGGGAGCGGGAAATTCTCCTACGAGCAGTACTTC; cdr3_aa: CASSVGRGSGKFSYEQYF
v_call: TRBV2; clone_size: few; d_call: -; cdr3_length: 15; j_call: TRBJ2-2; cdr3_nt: TGTGCCAGCAGTGAAGCGCTTACAGAGACCGGGGAGCTGTTTTTT; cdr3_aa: CASSEALTETGELFF
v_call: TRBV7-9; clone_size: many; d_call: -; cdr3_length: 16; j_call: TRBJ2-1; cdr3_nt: TGTGCCAGCAGCTTAGGCGGAGACCCCTCACGGGATGAGCAGTTCTTC; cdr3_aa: CASSLGGDPSRDEQFF
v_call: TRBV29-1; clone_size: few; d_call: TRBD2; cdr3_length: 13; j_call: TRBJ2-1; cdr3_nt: TGCAGCGTTGTTCCGGGAGGGCGGATTGAGCAGTTCTTC; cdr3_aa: CSVVPGGRIEQFF
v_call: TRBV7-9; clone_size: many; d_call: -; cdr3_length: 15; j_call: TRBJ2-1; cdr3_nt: TGTGCCAGCAGCATACTAGGGGGGGTTTCCCCCGAGCAGTTCTTC; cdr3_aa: CASSILGGVSPEQFF
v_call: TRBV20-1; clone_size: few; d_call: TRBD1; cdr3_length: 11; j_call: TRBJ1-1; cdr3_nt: TGCAGTGCTAGGGACAGGGTACAGGCTTTCTTT; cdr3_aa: CSARDRVQAFF
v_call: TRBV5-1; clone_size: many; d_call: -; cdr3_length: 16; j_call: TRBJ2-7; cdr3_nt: TGCGCCAGCAGCTTGCAAGCCGGGTCAACAAGCTACGAGCAGTACTTC; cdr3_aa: CASSLQAGSTSYEQYF
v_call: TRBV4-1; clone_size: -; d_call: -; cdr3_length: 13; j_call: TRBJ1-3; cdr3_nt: TGCGCCAGCAGCCAAGACACTAGGAACACCATATATTTT; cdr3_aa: CASSQDTRNTIYF
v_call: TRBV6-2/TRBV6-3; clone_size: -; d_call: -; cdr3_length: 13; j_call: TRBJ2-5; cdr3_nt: TGTGCCAGCACCCTGGCGGCCCCGGAGACCCAGTACTTC; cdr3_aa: CASTLAAPETQYF
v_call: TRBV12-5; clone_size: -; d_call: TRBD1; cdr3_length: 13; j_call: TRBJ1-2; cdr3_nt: TGTGCTAGTGGCTTGGGACAGAACTATGGCTACACCTTC; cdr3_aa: CASGLGQNYGYTF
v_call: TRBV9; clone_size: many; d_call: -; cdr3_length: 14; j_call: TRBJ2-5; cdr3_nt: TGTGCCAGCAGCGTAAATAGCGGCCAAGAGACCCAGTACTTC; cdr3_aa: CASSVNSGQETQYF
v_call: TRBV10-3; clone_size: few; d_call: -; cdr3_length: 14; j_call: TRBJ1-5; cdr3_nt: TGTGCCATCTCCGACCTCGATGGCAATCAGCCCCAGCATTTT; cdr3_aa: CAISDLDGNQPQHF
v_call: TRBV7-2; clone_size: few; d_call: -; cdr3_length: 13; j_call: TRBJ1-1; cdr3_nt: TGTGCCAGCAGCCCGCAGGTGGGCACTGAAGCTTTCTTT; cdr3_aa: CASSPQVGTEAFF
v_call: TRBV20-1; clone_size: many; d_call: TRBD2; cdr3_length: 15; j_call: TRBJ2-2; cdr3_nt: TGCAGTGCTCCTCATTTTAGCGGGGCGACCGGGGAGCTGTTTTTT; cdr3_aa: CSAPHFSGATGELFF
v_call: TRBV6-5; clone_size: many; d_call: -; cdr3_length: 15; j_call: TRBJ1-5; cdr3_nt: TGTGCCAGCAGTTACGGGGACGGAAGCAATCAGCCCCAGCATTTT; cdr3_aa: CASSYGDGSNQPQHF
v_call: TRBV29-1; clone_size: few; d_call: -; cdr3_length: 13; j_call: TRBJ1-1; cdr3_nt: TGCAGCGTTGTGTCGGGGCCGAACACTGAAGCTTTCTTT; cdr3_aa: CSVVSGPNTEAFF